Following are 15 T cell receptor beta chains from one sample sequenced in a study of cytomegalovirus exposure and HLA in healthy donors. It was with 60 Vbeta and 13 Jbeta primers that the PCR ran. The data were produced by immunoSEQ multiplex PCR, yet TCRdb's version contains in-frame clones alone and is incomplete. The table has 200,000 to 250,000 clones, roughly 91% seen once. What was sequenced was PBMCs. The receptors stem from a woman younger than 30 in good health and CMV-seronegative.

The gene calls are TRBV6-5 and TRBJ2-3; D is unclear. Trimming removed 5 bases from V and 6 bases from J, with 12 bases in between. Looked up from germline, CDR1 is MNHEY and CDR2 is SVGAGI. The CDR3 covers 13 residues. The CDR3 coding sequence is TGTGCCAGCAGTATTTACTCTTCGGATACGCAGTATTTT. Amino acid sequence: CASSIYSSDTQYF.

The CDR3 reads CASSQSRVLPHEQFF. The CDR3 coding sequence is TGTGCCAGCAGCCAGTCCCGGGTCCTTCCACATGAGCAGTTCTTC. The V call is TRBV7-3, the J call TRBJ2-1, with D unclear. Trimming pared 5 bases from V and 8 bases from J, leaving 19 bases between. The CDR3 extends over 15 amino acids. Per the germline V gene, CDR1 is SGHTA and CDR2 is FQGTGA.

The gene calls are TRBV2 and TRBJ1-1; possibly TRBD1 for D (6 bases). Trimming pared 6 bases from V and 2 bases from J, leaving 16 bases between. In germline, CDR1 is SNHLY, CDR2 FYNNEI. The CDR3 is made up of 15 amino acids. The DNA for the CDR3 is TGTGCCAGCAGGGGGATGACAGGTATAAACACTGAAGCTTTCTTT. Its translation is CASRGMTGINTEAFF.

This chain joins TRBV5-8 and TRBJ2-7; tentatively, D is TRBD1 (6 bases). This CDR3 region has 15 residues. CDR1 SGHTS and CDR2 YDEGEE come from the germline V gene. The V gene lost 4 bases and the J gene lost 2 bases, with 16 bases spanning the gap. CDR3 amino acids: CASSDSSTGTYEQYF. For the CDR3, the DNA is TGTGCCAGCAGCGACAGTTCGACAGGAACCTACGAGCAGTACTTC.

This rearrangement joins TRBV7-9 to TRBJ2-2; maybe TRBD2 (6 bases). There are 16 residues in the CDR3. The ends were cut back, 4 bases at V and 3 bases at J, with 15 bases in the middle. Germline CDR1 and CDR2: SEHNR and FQNEAQ (reference sequence). CDR3 residues: CASSSFGSPDTGELFF. The CDR3, as DNA: TGTGCCAGCAGCTCATTCGGGAGTCCGGACACCGGGGAGCTGTTTTTT.

The CDR3 DNA follows: TGTGCCAGCAGCGGCCGGGACAGGGCTTTGACCTATGGCTACACCTTC. Protein: CASSGRDRALTYGYTF. The chain links TRBV5-8 to TRBJ1-2, with 9 nucleotides matching TRBD1. CDR3 length equals 16 residues. The junction had 11 bases not matched to a gene; V was cut back by 4 bases and J by 4 bases. Germline assignment: CDR1 SGHTS and CDR2 YDEGEE.

V is TRBV5-5 and J is TRBJ2-7; possibly TRBD1 for D (6 bases). V dropped 6 bases and J dropped 2 bases, with 18 bases sitting between them. The CDR3 contains 15 residues. Germline V CDR1 and CDR2: SGHKS, YYEKEE (reference sequence). The CDR3 loop reads CASTKGQGGTYEQYF. CDR3 sequence (DNA): TGTGCCAGCACCAAGGGACAAGGGGGAACCTACGAGCAGTACTTC.

This clone appeared a single time. V and J are TRBV9 and TRBJ1-4; D ambiguous. The CDR3 is made up of 15 amino acids. Germline V gives CDR1 SGDLS, CDR2 YYNGEE. V was clipped by 3 bases and J by 8 bases, with 17 bases between them. In DNA, the CDR3 is TGTGCCAGCAGCGCCGGTGGAGGGAGGCAGGAAAAACTGTTTTTT. Amino acids: CASSAGGGRQEKLFF.

The chain has TRBV7-8 and TRBJ2-7, with 13 bases fitting TRBD2. J lost 7 bases, V lost 4 bases, and 22 bases had no gene match. Germline V CDR1 and CDR2: SGHVS, FQNEAQ. The CDR3 contains 20 residues. The CDR3, as DNA: TGTGCCAGCAGCTCGGTACTAGCGGGAGGGCCCGACGAGGTCAGGGCGGAGCAGTACTTC. Translation gives CASSSVLAGGPDEVRAEQYF. Variable domain in full (rest from reference TRBV7-8 and TRBJ2-7): GAGVSQSPRYKVAKRGQDVALRCDPISGHVSLFWYQQALGQGPEFLTYFQNEAQLDKSGLPSDRFFAERPEGSVSTLKIQRTQQEDSAVYLCASSSVLAGGPDEVRAEQYFGPGTRLTVT.

The gene calls are TRBV4-2 and TRBJ2-7, with 8 bases fitting TRBD2. CDR1 and CDR2 (germline): LGHNA, YNFKEQ. The CDR3 runs to 16 residues. The V and J ends lost 2 bases and 2 bases, in that order; junction bases with no gene match: 8. CDR3 sequence reads: CASSQQPGLVPYEQYF. In DNA form, the CDR3 reads TGTGCCAGCAGCCAACAACCGGGACTAGTCCCCTACGAGCAGTACTTC.

This chain uses TRBV30 with TRBJ1-2; D uncertain. The CDR3 is made up of 11 amino acids. Germline CDR1 GTSNPN, CDR2 SVGIG (reference sequence). Trimming stripped 5 bases from V and 3 bases from J, with 7 bases between. CDR3: CAWPRDYGYTF. The CDR3, as DNA: TGTGCCTGGCCGCGGGACTATGGCTACACCTTC.

This CDR3 reads CASSILFSPQGLFF. CDR3 coding DNA: TGTGCCAGTAGTATATTATTCTCCCCACAGGGACTGTTTTTT. This chain joins TRBV19 and TRBJ1-4; possible D gene TRBD1, 6 bases. Germline-derived CDR1 and CDR2 are LNHDA and SQIVND (reference sequence). With 2 bases removed from V and 13 bases from J, the gap between germline ends came to 17 bases. The CDR3 is made up of 14 amino acids.

About this clone: An end of the junction does not agree with germline; a read error may underlie this. The chain couples TRBV6-5 to TRBJ2-3; 9 bases match TRBD2. The germline CDR1 and CDR2 sequences are MNHEY and SVGAGI. The CDR3 runs to 16 residues. The CDR3 coding sequence is TGTGCCAGCAGTTACTCGATGGCTAGCGGGGCTGATAGGCAGTATTTT. Its protein is CASSYSMASGADRQYF.

To note about this clone: The junction does not match germline at one end; this may be a read error. V gene TRBV7-9 combines with J gene TRBJ1-1; D perhaps matches TRBD1 (5 bases). From germline, CDR1 is SEHNR and CDR2 FQNEAQ (reference sequence). This CDR3 has 11 residues. The chain's CDR3 is CASSLDLGHDF. CDR3 nucleotides: TGTGCCAGCAGCTTAGATCTCGGACATGACTTT.

This clone came up a few times. This sequence joins TRBV7-9 and TRBJ2-1, with D maybe TRBD2 (5 bases). In germline, CDR1 is SEHNR, CDR2 FQNEAQ (reference sequence). V lost 8 bases to trimming and J lost 4 bases, with 6 bases between them. This CDR3 contains 11 residues. The CDR3 reads CASGGYNEQFF. CDR3 DNA: TGTGCCAGCGGAGGTTACAATGAGCAGTTCTTC.